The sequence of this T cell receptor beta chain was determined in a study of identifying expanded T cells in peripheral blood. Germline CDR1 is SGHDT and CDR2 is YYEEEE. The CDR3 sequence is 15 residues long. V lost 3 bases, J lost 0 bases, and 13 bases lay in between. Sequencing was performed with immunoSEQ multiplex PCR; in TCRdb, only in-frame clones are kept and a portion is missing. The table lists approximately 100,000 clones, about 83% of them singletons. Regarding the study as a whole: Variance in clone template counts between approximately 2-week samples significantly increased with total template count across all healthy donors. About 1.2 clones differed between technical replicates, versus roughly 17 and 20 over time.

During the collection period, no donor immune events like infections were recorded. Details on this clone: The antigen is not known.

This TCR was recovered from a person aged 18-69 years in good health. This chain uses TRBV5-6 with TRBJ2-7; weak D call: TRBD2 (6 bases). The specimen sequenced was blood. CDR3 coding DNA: TGTGCCAGCAGCTGGGGACTGATAGCCTCCTACGAGCAGTACTTC. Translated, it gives CASSWGLIASYEQYF.